Below are 12 T cell receptor beta chains sequenced from a single sample in a study of shared clonotypes between healthy human individuals. Libraries were prepared by immunoSEQ multiplex PCR; TCRdb keeps only in-frame clonotypes and omits some of them. In the table there are some 510,000 clones, 79% of which are singletons. Sequences were obtained from PBMCs. The receptors here all came from a middle-aged woman in good health. Some clones in this sample may be carry-over from other donors' samples.

J is TRBJ2-1 and V is TRBV23-1; D ambiguous. TRBV23-1 carries the ORF label, with uncertain function. This CDR3 has 17 amino acids. V lost 2 bases, J lost 0 bases, and 14 bases lay in between. Here the CDR3 reads CASSQEVRLRSYNEQFF. The DNA of the CDR3 is TGCGCCAGCAGTCAAGAGGTCCGGCTCCGCTCCTACAATGAGCAGTTCTTC.

A single count supports this clone. The chain is built from TRBV9 and TRBJ2-2, with 9 bases that match TRBD1. Germline CDR1 SGDLS, CDR2 YYNGEE. The CDR3 extends over 16 amino acids. V lost 5 bases and J lost 1; bases outside the gene matches: 6. CDR3 amino acids: CASRPPGQGNTGELFF. CDR3 nucleotide sequence: TGTGCCAGCAGACCCCCGGGACAGGGGAACACCGGGGAGCTGTTTTTT.

This clone was seen at least ten times. The rearrangement joins TRBV10-3 to TRBJ2-7; TRBD1 agrees at 8 bases. The length of the CDR3 is 16 residues. CDR1 ENHRY and CDR2 SYGVKD come from the germline V gene. The junction had 9 bases not matched to a gene; V was cut back by 1 base and J by 4 bases. The CDR3 loop reads CAISEFTRGRGYEQYF. The CDR3 bases are TGTGCCATCAGTGAGTTTACCAGGGGGCGTGGGTACGAGCAGTACTTC.

The CDR3 here is CASSFSWNTGELFF. For the CDR3, the DNA is TGTGCCAGCAGCTTTAGTTGGAACACCGGGGAGCTGTTTTTT. The genes are TRBV11-3 and TRBJ2-2, with unresolved D. CDR1 SGHNT and CDR2 YENEEA come from the germline V gene. The V and J ends lost 3 bases and 1 base respectively, with 6 bases between them. The CDR3 totals 14 residues. Filled out from reference TRBV11-3 and TRBJ2-2, the complete variable domain reads EAGVVQSPRYKIIEKKQPVAFWCNPISGHNTLYWYLQNLGQGPELLIRYENEEAVDDSQLPKDRFSAERLKGVDSTLKIQPAELGDSAVYLCASSFSWNTGELFFGEGSRLTVL.

The chain recombines TRBV5-1 with TRBJ2-2; 10 bases are a match to TRBD2. V lost 1 base, J lost 4 bases, and 4 bases stayed unmatched. Germline CDR1 is SGHRS and CDR2 is YFSETQ. The length of the CDR3 is 16 residues. CDR3 in amino acids: CASSLYLAGVTGELFF. The CDR3 DNA follows: TGCGCCAGCAGCTTGTACCTAGCGGGAGTCACCGGGGAGCTGTTTTTT.

V is TRBV19 and J is TRBJ2-2, with D tentatively TRBD1 or TRBD2 (5 bases each). The CDR3 has 16 residues. V lost 6 bases and J 7 bases, leaving 21 bases between the germline ends. Germline CDR1 is LNHDA and CDR2 is SQIVND (reference sequence). CDR3 region: CASRNEGRVGDGELFF. CDR3 bases: TGTGCCAGTAGAAACGAGGGACGGGTCGGCGACGGGGAGCTGTTTTTT.

This clone was recorded only once. The chain couples TRBV18 to TRBJ2-2; 7 bases are shared with TRBD2. Germline lookup yields CDR1 KGHSH and CDR2 LQKENI. The V segment lost 3 bases and the J segment 3 bases; nucleotides outside the gene matches: 7. The CDR3 has 16 amino acids. Here the CDR3 reads CASSPRTRSDTGELFF. CDR3 sequence (DNA): TGTGCCAGCTCACCTCGGACTAGAAGTGACACCGGGGAGCTGTTTTTT.

The rearrangement joins TRBV7-9 to TRBJ2-7, with a tentative D call TRBD1 (6 bases). V lost 5 bases to trimming and J lost 2 bases, with 16 bases between them. Germline CDR1 is SEHNR and CDR2 is FQNEAQ (reference sequence). This CDR3 is built from 15 residues. CDR3 DNA: TGTGCCAGCAGCACAACTTACAGGGCCACCTACGAGCAGTACTTC. Residues: CASSTTYRATYEQYF. The whole variable domain, remainder taken from reference TRBV7-9 and TRBJ2-7, is DTGVSQNPRHKITKRGQNVTFRCDPISEHNRLYWYRQTLGQGPEFLTYFQNEAQLEKSRLLSDRFSAERPKGSFSTLEIQRTEQGDSAMYLCASSTTYRATYEQYFGPGTRLTVT.

This clone was seen once. CDR3 nucleotide sequence: TGTGCCAGCAGTCCGGACAGCGCGGTCTCCTACGAGCAGTACTTC. Protein: CASSPDSAVSYEQYF. This chain joins TRBV2 and TRBJ2-5; D might be TRBD1 (6 bases). The DNA end is a closer match to TRBJ2-7, so the J assignment may be wrong. The CDR3 runs to 15 residues. The germline gives CDR1 SNHLY, CDR2 FYNNEI.

This chain uses TRBV11-1 with TRBJ2-1, with D perhaps TRBD1 (6 bases). Germline V gene lookup returns CDR1 SGHAT and CDR2 FQDESV (reference sequence). The ends were cut back, 5 bases at V and 5 bases at J, with 10 bases in the middle. CDR3 length equals 13 residues. The CDR3 DNA follows: TGTGCCAGCAGCCTTGACAGGAACAATGAGCAGTTCTTC. This encodes CASSLDRNNEQFF.

This clone was seen more than once but under ten times. J is TRBJ2-2 and V is TRBV9; possibly TRBD2 for D (6 bases). The length of the CDR3 is 14 residues. CDR1 and CDR2 from the germline V gene are SGDLS and YYNGEE. The V end lost 0 bases, the J end lost 6 bases, and 9 bases lay between the germline ends. The CDR3 here is CASSVVSGAGELFF. In DNA, the CDR3 is TGTGCCAGCAGCGTAGTTAGCGGTGCCGGGGAGCTGTTTTTT.

In its sample, this clone was seen once. The rearrangement joins TRBV27 to TRBJ2-7; 7 bases line up with TRBD2. Germline V gene lookup returns CDR1 MNHEY and CDR2 SMNVEV (reference sequence). The CDR3 runs 17 residues. The V and J ends lost 5 bases and 2 bases, in that order; junction bases with no gene match: 15. For the CDR3, the DNA is TGTGCCAGCAGTCCCAAAAATCCACTAGCGCCCACCTACGAGCAGTACTTC. Its protein product is CASSPKNPLAPTYEQYF.